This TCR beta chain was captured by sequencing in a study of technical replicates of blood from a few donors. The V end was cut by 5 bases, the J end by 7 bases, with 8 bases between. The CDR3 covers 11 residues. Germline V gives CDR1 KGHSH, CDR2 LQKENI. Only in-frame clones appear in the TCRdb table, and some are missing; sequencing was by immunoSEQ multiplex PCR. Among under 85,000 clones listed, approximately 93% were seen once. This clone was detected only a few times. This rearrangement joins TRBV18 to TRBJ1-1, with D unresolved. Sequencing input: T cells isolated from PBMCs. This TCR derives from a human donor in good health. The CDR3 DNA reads TGTGCCAGCTCATCGGGTTATGAAGCTTTCTTT. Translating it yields CASSSGYEAFF.